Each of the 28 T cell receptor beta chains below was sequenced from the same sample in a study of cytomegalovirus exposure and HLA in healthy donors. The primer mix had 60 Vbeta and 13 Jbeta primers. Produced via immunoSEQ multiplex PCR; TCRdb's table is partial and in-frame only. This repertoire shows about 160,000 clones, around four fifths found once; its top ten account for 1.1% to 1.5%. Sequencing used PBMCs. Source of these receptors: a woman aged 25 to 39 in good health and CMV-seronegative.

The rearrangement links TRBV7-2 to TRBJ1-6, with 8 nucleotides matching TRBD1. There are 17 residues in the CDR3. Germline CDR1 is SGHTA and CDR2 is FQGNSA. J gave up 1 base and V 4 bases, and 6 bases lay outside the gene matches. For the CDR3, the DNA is TGTGCCAGCAGCTACCAGGGGGCGCGTTCCTATAATTCACCCCTCCACTTT. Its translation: CASSYQGARSYNSPLHF.

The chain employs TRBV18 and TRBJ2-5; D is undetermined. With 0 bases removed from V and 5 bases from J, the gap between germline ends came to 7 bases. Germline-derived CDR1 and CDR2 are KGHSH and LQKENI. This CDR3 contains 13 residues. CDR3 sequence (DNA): TGTGCCAGCTCACCACCCTCCCGGGAGACCCAGTACTTC. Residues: CASSPPSRETQYF.

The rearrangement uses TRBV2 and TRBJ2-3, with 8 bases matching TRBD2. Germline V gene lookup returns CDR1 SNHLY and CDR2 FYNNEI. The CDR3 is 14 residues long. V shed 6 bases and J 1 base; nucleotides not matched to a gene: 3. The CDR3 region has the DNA TGTGCCAGCAGACTTAGCGGGGGCACAGATACGCAGTATTTT. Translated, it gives CASRLSGGTDTQYF.

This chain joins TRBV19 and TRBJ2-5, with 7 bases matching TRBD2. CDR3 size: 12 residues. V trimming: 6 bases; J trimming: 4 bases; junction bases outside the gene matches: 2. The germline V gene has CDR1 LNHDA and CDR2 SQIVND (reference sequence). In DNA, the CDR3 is TGTGCCAGTAGGGGGGGGTCAGAGACCCAGTACTTC. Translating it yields CASRGGSETQYF.

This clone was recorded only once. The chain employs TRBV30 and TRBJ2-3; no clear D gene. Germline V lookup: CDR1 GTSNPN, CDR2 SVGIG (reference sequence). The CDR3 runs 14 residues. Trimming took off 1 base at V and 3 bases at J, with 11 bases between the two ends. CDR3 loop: CAWSGGMKTDTQYF. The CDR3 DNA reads TGTGCCTGGAGTGGAGGTATGAAGACAGATACGCAGTATTTT.

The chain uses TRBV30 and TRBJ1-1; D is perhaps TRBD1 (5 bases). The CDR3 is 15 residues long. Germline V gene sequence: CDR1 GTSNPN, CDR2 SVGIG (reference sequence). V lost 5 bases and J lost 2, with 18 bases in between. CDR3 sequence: CAWLAYLGPNTEAFF. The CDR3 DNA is TGTGCCTGGTTGGCTTATCTGGGGCCTAACACTGAAGCTTTCTTT. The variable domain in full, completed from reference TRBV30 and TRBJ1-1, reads SQTIHQWPATLVQPVGSPLSLECTVEGTSNPNLYWYRQAAGRGLQLLFYSVGIGQISSEVPQNLSASRPQDRQFILSSKKLLLSDSGFYLCAWLAYLGPNTEAFFGQGTRLTVV.

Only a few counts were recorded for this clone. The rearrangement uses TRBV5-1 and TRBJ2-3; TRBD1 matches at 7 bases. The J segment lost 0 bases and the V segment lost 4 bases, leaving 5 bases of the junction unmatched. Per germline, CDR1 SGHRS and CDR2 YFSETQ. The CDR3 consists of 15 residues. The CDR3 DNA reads TGCGCCAGCAGCCTTTGGGGACAGAGCACAGATACGCAGTATTTT. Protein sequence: CASSLWGQSTDTQYF.

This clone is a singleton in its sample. The CDR3 protein is CASSVEGTGGTGELFF. The CDR3 nucleotides are TGTGCCAGCAGCGTAGAGGGAACAGGGGGCACCGGGGAGCTGTTTTTT. The V gene is TRBV9, the J gene TRBJ2-2, with 8 nucleotides matching TRBD1. This CDR3 spans 16 amino acids. CDR1 is SGDLS, CDR2 YYNGEE, per germline. V was pared by 0 bases and J by 4 bases, with 5 bases of the junction left unmatched. Using reference TRBV9 and TRBJ2-2 for the parts outside the CDR3, the full variable domain is DSGVTQTPKHLITATGQRVTLRCSPRSGDLSVYWYQQSLDQGLQFLIQYYNGEERAKGNILERFSAQQFPDLHSELNLSSLELGDSALYFCASSVEGTGGTGELFFGEGSRLTVL.

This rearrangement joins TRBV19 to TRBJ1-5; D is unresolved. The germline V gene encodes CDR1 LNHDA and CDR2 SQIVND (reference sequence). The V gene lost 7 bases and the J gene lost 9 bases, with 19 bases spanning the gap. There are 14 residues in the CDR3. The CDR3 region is CASILGVLLSPQHF. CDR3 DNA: TGTGCCAGTATCCTCGGGGTCCTTTTGTCGCCCCAGCATTTT.

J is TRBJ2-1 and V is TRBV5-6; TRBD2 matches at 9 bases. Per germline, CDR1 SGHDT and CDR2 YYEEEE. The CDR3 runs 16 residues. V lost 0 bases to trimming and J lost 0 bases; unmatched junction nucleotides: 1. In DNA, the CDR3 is TGTGCCAGCAGCTTGGGACTAGCGGCCTCCTACAATGAGCAGTTCTTC. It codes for CASSLGLAASYNEQFF. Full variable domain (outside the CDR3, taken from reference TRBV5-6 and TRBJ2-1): DAGVTQSPTHLIKTRGQQVTLRCSPKSGHDTVSWYQQALGQGPQFIFQYYEEEERQRGNFPDRFSGHQFPNYSSELNVNALLLGDSALYLCASSLGLAASYNEQFFGPGTRLTVL.

The chain's CDR3 is CSARQVAEAFF. CDR3 nucleotide sequence: TGCAGTGCTAGACAGGTGGCTGAAGCTTTCTTT. The chain is built from TRBV20-1 and TRBJ1-1; D not resolved. The CDR3 has 11 residues. The V end was cut by 2 bases, the J end by 6 bases, with 7 bases between. Germline V CDR1 and CDR2: DFQATT, SNEGSKA (reference sequence).

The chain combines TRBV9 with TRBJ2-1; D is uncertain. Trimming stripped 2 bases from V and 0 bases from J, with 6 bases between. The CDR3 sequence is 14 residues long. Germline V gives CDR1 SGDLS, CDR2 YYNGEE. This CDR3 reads CASSVLGSYNEQFF. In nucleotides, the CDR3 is TGTGCCAGCAGCGTTCTAGGCTCCTACAATGAGCAGTTCTTC.

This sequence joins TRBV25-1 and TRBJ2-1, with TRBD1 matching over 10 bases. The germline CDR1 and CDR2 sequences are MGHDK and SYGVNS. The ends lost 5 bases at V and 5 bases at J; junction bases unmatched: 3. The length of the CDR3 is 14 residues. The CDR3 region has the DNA TGTGCCAGCAGTCCGGGACAGGGGAACAATGAGCAGTTCTTC. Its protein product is CASSPGQGNNEQFF.

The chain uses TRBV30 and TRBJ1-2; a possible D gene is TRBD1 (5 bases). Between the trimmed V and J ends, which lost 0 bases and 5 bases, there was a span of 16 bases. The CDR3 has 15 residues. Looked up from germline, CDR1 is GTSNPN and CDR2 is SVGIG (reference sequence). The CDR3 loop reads CAWSVGQDYWYGYTF. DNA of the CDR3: TGTGCCTGGAGTGTGGGGCAGGATTATTGGTATGGCTACACCTTC.

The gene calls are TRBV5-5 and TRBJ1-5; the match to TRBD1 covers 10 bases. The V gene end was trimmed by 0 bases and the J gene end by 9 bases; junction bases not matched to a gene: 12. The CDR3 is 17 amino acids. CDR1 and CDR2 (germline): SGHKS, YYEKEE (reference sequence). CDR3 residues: CASSLGPDRGGLGPQHF. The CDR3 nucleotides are TGTGCCAGCAGCTTGGGTCCGGACAGGGGGGGTTTAGGGCCCCAGCATTTT.

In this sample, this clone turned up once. The CDR3, as DNA: TGTGCCTGGAACCGTCAGGGGGAGCTGTTTTTT. Its translation is CAWNRQGELFF. The chain joins TRBV30 to TRBJ2-2; unclear D gene. The V end lost 4 bases, the J end lost 8 bases, and 8 bases lay between the germline ends. The CDR3 runs to 11 residues. Germline CDR1 is GTSNPN and CDR2 is SVGIG (reference sequence).

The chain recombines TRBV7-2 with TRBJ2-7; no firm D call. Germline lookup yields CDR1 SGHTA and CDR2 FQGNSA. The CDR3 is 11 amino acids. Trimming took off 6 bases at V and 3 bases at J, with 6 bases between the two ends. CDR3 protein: CASSYNYEQYF. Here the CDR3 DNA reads TGTGCCAGCAGTTATAACTACGAGCAGTACTTC.

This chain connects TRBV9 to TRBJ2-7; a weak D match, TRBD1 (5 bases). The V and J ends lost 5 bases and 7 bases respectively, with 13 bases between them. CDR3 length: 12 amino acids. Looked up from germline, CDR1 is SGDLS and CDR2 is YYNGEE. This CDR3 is CASSRGKGEQYF. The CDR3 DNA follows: TGTGCCAGCAGTAGGGGCAAAGGGGAGCAGTACTTC.

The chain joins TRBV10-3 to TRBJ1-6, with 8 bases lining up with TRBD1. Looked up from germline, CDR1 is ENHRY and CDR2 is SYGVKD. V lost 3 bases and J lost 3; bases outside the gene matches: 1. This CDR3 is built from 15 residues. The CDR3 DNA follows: TGTGCCATCAGTGATGGGACAGGCTATAATTCACCCCTCCACTTT. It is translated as CAISDGTGYNSPLHF.

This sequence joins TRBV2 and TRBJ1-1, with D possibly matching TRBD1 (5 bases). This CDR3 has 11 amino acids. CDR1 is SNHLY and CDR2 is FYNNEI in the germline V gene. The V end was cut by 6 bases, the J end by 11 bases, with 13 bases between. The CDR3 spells CASSRERAAFF. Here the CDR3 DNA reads TGTGCCAGCAGCAGGGAAAGGGCGGCTTTCTTT.

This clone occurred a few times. CDR3 amino acids: CASSRDGGYEQYF. Written as DNA, the CDR3 is TGTGCCAGCAGCCGGGACGGGGGTTACGAGCAGTACTTC. The chain employs TRBV2 and TRBJ2-7; possible D gene TRBD2, 6 bases. CDR3 length equals 13 residues. V lost 6 bases and J 4 bases, leaving 13 bases between the germline ends. CDR1 is SNHLY and CDR2 is FYNNEI in the germline V gene.

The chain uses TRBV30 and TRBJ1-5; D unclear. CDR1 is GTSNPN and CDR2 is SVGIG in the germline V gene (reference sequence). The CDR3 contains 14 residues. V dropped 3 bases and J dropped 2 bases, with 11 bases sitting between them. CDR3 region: CAWRGTGGNQPQHF. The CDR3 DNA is TGTGCCTGGAGAGGAACGGGTGGCAATCAGCCCCAGCATTTT.

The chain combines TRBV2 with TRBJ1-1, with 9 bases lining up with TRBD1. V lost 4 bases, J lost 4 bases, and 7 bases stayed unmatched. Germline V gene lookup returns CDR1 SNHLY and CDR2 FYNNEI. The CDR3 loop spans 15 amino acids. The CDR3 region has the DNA TGTGCCAGCAGTGCGGCTAACAGGGGGCTCACTGAAGCTTTCTTT. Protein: CASSAANRGLTEAFF.

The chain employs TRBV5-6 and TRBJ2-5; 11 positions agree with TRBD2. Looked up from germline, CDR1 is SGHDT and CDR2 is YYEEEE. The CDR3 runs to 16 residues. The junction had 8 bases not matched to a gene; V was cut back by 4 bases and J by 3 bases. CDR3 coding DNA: TGTGCCAGCAGCCTTGGGCCGGGACTAGCGGAAGAGACCCAGTACTTC. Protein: CASSLGPGLAEETQYF.

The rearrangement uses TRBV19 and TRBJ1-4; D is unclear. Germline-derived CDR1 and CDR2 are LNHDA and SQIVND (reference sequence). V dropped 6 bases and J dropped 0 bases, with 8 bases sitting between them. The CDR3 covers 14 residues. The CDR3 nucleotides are TGTGCCAGTAGGGGGAGTTCAACTAATGAAAAACTGTTTTTT. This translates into CASRGSSTNEKLFF.

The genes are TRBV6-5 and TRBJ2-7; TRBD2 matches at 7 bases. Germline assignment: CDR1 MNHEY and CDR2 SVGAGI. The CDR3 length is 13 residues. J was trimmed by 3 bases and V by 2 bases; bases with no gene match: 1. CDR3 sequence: CASSYGGVYEQYF. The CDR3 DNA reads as TGTGCCAGCAGTTACGGGGGGGTCTACGAGCAGTACTTC.

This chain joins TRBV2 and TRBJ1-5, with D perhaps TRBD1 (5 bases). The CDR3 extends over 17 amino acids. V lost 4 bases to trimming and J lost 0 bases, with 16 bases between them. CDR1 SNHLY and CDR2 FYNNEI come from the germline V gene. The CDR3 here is CASSGLLQGYSNQPQHF. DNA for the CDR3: TGTGCCAGCAGTGGTCTGCTGCAGGGATATAGCAATCAGCCCCAGCATTTT.

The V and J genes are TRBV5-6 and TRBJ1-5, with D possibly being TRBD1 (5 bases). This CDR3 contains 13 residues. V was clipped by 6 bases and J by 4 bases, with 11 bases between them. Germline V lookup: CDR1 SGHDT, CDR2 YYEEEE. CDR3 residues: CASNFKGNQPQHF. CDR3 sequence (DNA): TGTGCCAGCAACTTTAAGGGGAATCAGCCCCAGCATTTT.